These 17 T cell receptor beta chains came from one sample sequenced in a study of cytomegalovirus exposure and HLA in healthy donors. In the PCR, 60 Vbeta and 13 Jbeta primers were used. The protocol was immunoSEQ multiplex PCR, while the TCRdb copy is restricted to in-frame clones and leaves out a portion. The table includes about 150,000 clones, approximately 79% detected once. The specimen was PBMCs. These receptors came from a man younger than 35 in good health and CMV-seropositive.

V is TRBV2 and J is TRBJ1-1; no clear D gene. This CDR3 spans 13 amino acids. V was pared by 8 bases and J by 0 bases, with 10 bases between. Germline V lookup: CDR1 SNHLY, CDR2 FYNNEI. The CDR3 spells CASSTNMNTEAFF. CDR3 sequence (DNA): TGTGCCAGCTCGACAAATATGAACACTGAAGCTTTCTTT.

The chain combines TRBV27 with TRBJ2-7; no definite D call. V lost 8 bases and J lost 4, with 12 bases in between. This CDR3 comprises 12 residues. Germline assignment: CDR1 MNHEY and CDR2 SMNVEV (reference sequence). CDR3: CASGQYRYEQYF. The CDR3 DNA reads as TGTGCCAGCGGGCAGTATCGATACGAGCAGTACTTC.

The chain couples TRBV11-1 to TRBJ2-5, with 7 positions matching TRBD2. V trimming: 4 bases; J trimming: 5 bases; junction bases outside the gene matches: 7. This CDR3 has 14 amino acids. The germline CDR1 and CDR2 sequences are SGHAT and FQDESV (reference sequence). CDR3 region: CASSSERGGETQYF. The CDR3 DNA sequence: TGTGCCAGCAGCTCCGAGCGGGGCGGGGAGACCCAGTACTTC.

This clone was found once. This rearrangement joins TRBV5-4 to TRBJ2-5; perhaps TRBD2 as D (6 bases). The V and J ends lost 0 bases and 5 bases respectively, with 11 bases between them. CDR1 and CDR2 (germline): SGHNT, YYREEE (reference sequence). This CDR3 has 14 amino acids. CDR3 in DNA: TGTGCCAGCAGCTTGGCGCTAGCGCGGGAGACCCAGTACTTC. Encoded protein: CASSLALARETQYF. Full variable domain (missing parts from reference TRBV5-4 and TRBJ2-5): ETGVTQSPTHLIKTRGQQVTLRCSSQSGHNTVSWYQQALGQGPQFIFQYYREEENGRGNFPPRFSGLQFPNYSSELNVNALELDDSALYLCASSLALARETQYFGPGTRLLVL.

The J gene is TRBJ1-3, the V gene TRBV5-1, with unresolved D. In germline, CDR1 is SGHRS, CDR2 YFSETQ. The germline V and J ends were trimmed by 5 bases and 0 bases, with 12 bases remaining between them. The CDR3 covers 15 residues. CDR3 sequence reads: CASSHGSFSGNTIYF. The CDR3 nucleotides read TGCGCCAGCAGTCACGGGAGTTTCTCTGGAAACACCATATATTTT. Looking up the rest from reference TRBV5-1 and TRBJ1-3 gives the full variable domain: KAGVTQTPRYLIKTRGQQVTLSCSPISGHRSVSWYQQTPGQGLQFLFEYFSETQRNKGNFPGRFSGRQFSNSRSEMNVSTLELGDSALYLCASSHGSFSGNTIYFGEGSWLTVV.

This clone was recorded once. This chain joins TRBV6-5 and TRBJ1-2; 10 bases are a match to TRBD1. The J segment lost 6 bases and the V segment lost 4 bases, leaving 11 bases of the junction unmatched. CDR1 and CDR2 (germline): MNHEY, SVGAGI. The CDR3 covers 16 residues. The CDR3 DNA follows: TGTGCCAGCAGTTGGAAAGACAGGGGGCGTTTGGATGGCTACACCTTC. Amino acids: CASSWKDRGRLDGYTF.

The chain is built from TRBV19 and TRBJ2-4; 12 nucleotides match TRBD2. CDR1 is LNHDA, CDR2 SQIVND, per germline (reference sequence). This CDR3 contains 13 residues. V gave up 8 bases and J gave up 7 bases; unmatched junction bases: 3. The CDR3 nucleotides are TGTGCCAGTGGCCTAGCGGGAGGGAACATTCAGTACTTC. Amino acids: CASGLAGGNIQYF.

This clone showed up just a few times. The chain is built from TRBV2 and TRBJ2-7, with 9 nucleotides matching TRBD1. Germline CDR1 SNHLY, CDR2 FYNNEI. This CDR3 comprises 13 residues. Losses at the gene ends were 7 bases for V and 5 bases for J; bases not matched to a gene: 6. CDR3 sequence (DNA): TGTGCCAGCACCGGGACAGGGCTGGACGAGCAGTACTTC. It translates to CASTGTGLDEQYF.

CDR3 sequence: CASSQGGAGANYGYTF. In nucleotides, the CDR3 is TGCGCCAGCAGCCAAGGTGGGGCAGGAGCTAACTATGGCTACACCTTC. This chain uses TRBV4-1 with TRBJ1-2; D might be TRBD1 (5 bases). V lost 1 base and J lost 0, with 12 bases in between. Germline CDR1 is MGHRA and CDR2 is YSYEKL. The CDR3 runs to 16 residues.

The CDR3 region has the DNA TGTGCCAGCAGTCTCCGGGACACGGACAACTATGGCTACACCTTC. It specifies CASSLRDTDNYGYTF. This rearrangement joins TRBV28 to TRBJ1-2; tentatively, D is TRBD1 (6 bases). V was shortened by 5 bases and J by 2 bases, with 15 bases between the two germline ends. The germline CDR1 and CDR2 sequences are MDHEN and SYDVKM. The CDR3 covers 15 residues.

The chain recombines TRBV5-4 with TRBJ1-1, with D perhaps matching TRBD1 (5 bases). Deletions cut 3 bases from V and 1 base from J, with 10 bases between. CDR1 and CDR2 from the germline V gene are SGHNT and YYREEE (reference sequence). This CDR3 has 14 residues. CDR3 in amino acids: CASSWKGQNTEAFF. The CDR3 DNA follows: TGTGCCAGCAGCTGGAAGGGGCAGAACACTGAAGCTTTCTTT. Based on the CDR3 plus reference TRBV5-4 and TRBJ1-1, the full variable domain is ETGVTQSPTHLIKTRGQQVTLRCSSQSGHNTVSWYQQALGQGPQFIFQYYREEENGRGNFPPRFSGLQFPNYSSELNVNALELDDSALYLCASSWKGQNTEAFFGQGTRLTVV.

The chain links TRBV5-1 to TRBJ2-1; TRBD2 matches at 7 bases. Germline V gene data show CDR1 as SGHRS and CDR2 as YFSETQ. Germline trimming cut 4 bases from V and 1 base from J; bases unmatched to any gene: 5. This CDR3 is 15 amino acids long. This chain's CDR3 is CASSAEGGSYNEQFF. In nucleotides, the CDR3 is TGCGCCAGCAGCGCCGAGGGAGGGTCCTACAATGAGCAGTTCTTC.

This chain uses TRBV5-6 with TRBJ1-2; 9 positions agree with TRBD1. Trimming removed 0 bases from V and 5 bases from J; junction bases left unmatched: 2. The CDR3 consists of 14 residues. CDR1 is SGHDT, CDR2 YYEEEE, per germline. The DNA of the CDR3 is TGTGCCAGCAGCTTGGTGACAGGGGGGTATGGCTACACCTTC. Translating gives CASSLVTGGYGYTF. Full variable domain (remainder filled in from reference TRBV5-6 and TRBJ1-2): DAGVTQSPTHLIKTRGQQVTLRCSPKSGHDTVSWYQQALGQGPQFIFQYYEEEERQRGNFPDRFSGHQFPNYSSELNVNALLLGDSALYLCASSLVTGGYGYTFGSGTRLTVV.

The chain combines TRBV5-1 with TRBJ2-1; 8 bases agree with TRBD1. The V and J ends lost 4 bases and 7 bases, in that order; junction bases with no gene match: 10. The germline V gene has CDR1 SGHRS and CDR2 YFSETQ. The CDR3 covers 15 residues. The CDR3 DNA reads TGCGCCAGCAGCAAAGCAGGGGGCAACTGGAATGAGCAGTTCTTC. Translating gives CASSKAGGNWNEQFF.

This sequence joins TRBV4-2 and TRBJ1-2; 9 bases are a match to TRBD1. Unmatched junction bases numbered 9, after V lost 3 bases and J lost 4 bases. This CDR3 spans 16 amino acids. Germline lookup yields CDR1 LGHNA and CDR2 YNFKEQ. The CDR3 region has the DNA TGTGCCAGCAGCCACGAAGGGACAGGGAGATTCTATGGCTACACCTTC. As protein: CASSHEGTGRFYGYTF.

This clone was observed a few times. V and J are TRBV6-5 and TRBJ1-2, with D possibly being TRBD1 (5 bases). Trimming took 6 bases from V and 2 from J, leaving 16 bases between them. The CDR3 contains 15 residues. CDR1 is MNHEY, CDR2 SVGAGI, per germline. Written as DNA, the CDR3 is TGTGCCAGCAGGGACACCGGGAGGACCAACTATGGCTACACCTTC. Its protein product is CASRDTGRTNYGYTF.

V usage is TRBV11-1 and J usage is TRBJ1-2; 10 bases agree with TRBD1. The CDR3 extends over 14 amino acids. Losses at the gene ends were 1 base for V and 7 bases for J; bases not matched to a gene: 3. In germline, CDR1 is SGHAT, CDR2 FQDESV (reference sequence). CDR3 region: CASSLGQGAFGYTF. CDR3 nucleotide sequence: TGTGCCAGCAGCTTAGGACAGGGGGCGTTTGGCTACACCTTC.